This entry concerns a single T cell receptor beta chain. Antigen unknown. The table came from immunoSEQ multiplex PCR; TCRdb's copy has only in-frame clones and leaves some out. The sample yields about 34,000 clones, around 80% seen once. The CDR3 consists of 13 residues. Trimming cost V 5 bases and J 6 bases; bases outside gene matches: 3. CDR1 SGHRS and CDR2 YFSETQ come from the germline V gene. This entry comes from a study of PD-1 blockade in mismatch repair-deficient tumors. Points from the study as a whole: After pembrolizumab, tumor-resident clones rose rapidly, then generally contracted before radiologic responses.

PCR or immunohistochemistry showed mismatch repair deficiency in every enrolled patient. TCRs were sequenced from a few patients responding to pembrolizumab. The sequence derives from an adult with mismatch repair-deficient cancer. The sample was PBMCs, taken less than 7 weeks after starting pembrolizumab. The chain employs TRBV5-1 and TRBJ2-7, with 12 nucleotides matching TRBD1. In nucleotides, the CDR3 is TGCGCCAGCAGAGGGACAGGGGGCTTCGAGCAGTACTTC. Its translation is CASRGTGGFEQYF.